These 30 T cell receptor beta chains came from one sample sequenced in a study of blood T cell repertoires in COVID-19. TCRdb's table, derived via immunoSEQ multiplex PCR, lists solely in-frame clones and lacks some. The sample holds more than 95,000 clones, more than 65% seen once. Specimen: peripheral blood. The receptors were sampled from a woman aged 70-85 years with acute or convalescent COVID-19.

The chain couples TRBV25-1 to TRBJ2-7, with TRBD1 matching 8 bases. The CDR3 covers 15 residues. Germline CDR1 reads MGHDK; CDR2 reads SYGVNS. After removal of 6 bases from V and 6 bases from J, the junction contained 13 bases not matched to a gene. The DNA of the CDR3 is TGTGCCAGCAGGACCGGGACAGGAGGACGGGGCGAGCAGTACTTC. Its protein product is CASRTGTGGRGEQYF.

The CDR3 sequence is CASSKHPRLAGNEQFF. As DNA, the CDR3 is TGTGCCAGCAGTAAGCACCCGCGACTAGCGGGAAATGAGCAGTTCTTC. The gene calls are TRBV28 and TRBJ2-1; TRBD2 matches at 11 bases. This CDR3 has 16 residues. Germline CDR1 and CDR2: MDHEN and SYDVKM. The J segment lost 7 bases and the V segment lost 5 bases, leaving 10 bases of the junction unmatched.

Worth noting for this clone: One end of the junction fails to match germline, which may point to a read error. The chain carries TRBV4-1 and TRBJ2-2, with 8 bases matching TRBD1. Germline lookup yields CDR1 MGHRA and CDR2 YSYEKL. CDR3 length: 13 amino acids. CDR3 sequence reads: CASSQTLQGGLFF. For the CDR3, the DNA is TGCGCCAGCAGCCAAACCCTACAGGGGGGGCTGTTTTTT.

This sequence joins TRBV7-2 and TRBJ2-3, with TRBD1 matching over 11 bases. Germline-derived CDR1 and CDR2 are SGHTA and FQGNSA. Trimming removed 4 bases from V and 4 bases from J; junction bases left unmatched: 7. The CDR3 runs to 16 residues. The CDR3 sequence: CASSSGQGALADTQYF. The CDR3 DNA follows: TGTGCCAGCAGCTCAGGACAGGGGGCATTGGCAGATACGCAGTATTTT.

J is TRBJ1-6 and V is TRBV18, with 8 bases lining up with TRBD1. The CDR3 sequence is 14 residues long. Trimming removed 3 bases from V and 5 bases from J; junction bases left unmatched: 0. Germline V gene data show CDR1 as KGHSH and CDR2 as LQKENI. CDR3 nucleotide sequence: TGTGCCAGCTCACCGACAGGGGATAATTCACCCCTCCACTTT. Its protein product is CASSPTGDNSPLHF. The entire variable domain, with the rest obtained from reference TRBV18 and TRBJ1-6, is as follows: NAGVMQNPRHLVRRRGQEARLRCSPMKGHSHVYWYRQLPEEGLKFMVYLQKENIIDESGMPKERFSAEFPKEGPSILRIQQVVRGDSAAYFCASSPTGDNSPLHFGNGTRLTVT.

On this clone itself: Its ends do not fully match the called genes, so a read error is possible. This chain uses TRBV30 with TRBJ1-1, with D unclear. From germline, CDR1 is GTSNPN and CDR2 SVGIG (reference sequence). The CDR3 contains 12 residues. The CDR3 sequence: CAGSEESTEAFF. Here the CDR3 DNA reads TGTGCCGGGAGTGAGGAGAGCACTGAAGCTTTCTTT.

The rearrangement joins TRBV2 to TRBJ2-7; 8 nucleotides agree with TRBD2. This CDR3 comprises 14 residues. Germline CDR1 SNHLY, CDR2 FYNNEI. V was clipped by 2 bases and J by 5 bases; unmatched bases: 5. The CDR3 DNA reads as TGTGCCAGCAGTGAACCACGGGAGGGCGACGAGCAGTACTTC. Protein product: CASSEPREGDEQYF.

DNA of the CDR3: TGTGCCAGCAGCCAAGGGTTAGGGGGCAACTATGGCTACACCTTC. It yields the protein CASSQGLGGNYGYTF. This chain connects TRBV3-1 (or the pseudogene TRBV3-2) to TRBJ1-2; 7 bases agree with TRBD1. V lost 1 base, J lost 2 bases, and 4 bases stayed unmatched. The CDR3 has 15 amino acids. Germline V lookup: CDR1 LGHDT, CDR2 YNNKEL (reference sequence).

The chain has TRBV10-3 and TRBJ1-1; possible D gene TRBD1, 6 bases. Germline CDR1 reads ENHRY; CDR2 reads SYGVKD. This CDR3 comprises 15 residues. The V end lost 4 bases, the J end lost 3 bases, and 15 bases lay between the germline ends. CDR3 DNA sequence: TGTGCCATCAGTGCTCGGGGGGCGGGGGACACTGAAGCTTTCTTT. This gives the protein CAISARGAGDTEAFF.

This chain links TRBV3-1 (or the pseudogene TRBV3-2) with TRBJ2-1, with 8 bases identical to TRBD2. With 4 bases clipped from V and 2 bases from J, the junction kept 10 bases outside the gene matches. Germline assignment: CDR1 LGHDT and CDR2 YNNKEL (reference sequence). The CDR3 is made up of 17 amino acids. The CDR3 coding sequence is TGTGCCAGCAGCCGAAATCCCAGCGGGAGCCCCTACAATGAGCAGTTCTTC. Amino acid sequence: CASSRNPSGSPYNEQFF.

The genes are TRBV5-6 and TRBJ1-6, with TRBD1 matching 8 bases. Germline CDR1 and CDR2: SGHDT and YYEEEE. Trimming cost V 3 bases and J 7 bases; bases outside gene matches: 3. The CDR3 extends over 14 amino acids. The CDR3 loop is CASSSDRENSPLHF. The CDR3, as DNA: TGTGCCAGCAGCTCGGACAGGGAGAATTCACCCCTCCACTTT.

The chain is built from TRBV6-2 or TRBV6-3 and TRBJ2-7, with D maybe TRBD2 (5 bases). Germline loops: CDR1 MNHEY, CDR2 SVGEGT. Trimming took off 5 bases at V and 4 bases at J, with 21 bases between the two ends. The CDR3 spans 16 residues. The CDR3, as DNA: TGTGCCAGCAGTCGTTCGCGCCATGAGGGTTTATACGAGCAGTACTTC. Its translation: CASSRSRHEGLYEQYF.

This clone was found a few times. The rearrangement links TRBV6-6 to TRBJ1-5; 9 bases are a match to TRBD1. The V and J ends lost 2 bases and 5 bases, in that order; junction bases with no gene match: 7. The CDR3 is made up of 16 amino acids. Germline loops: CDR1 MNHNY, CDR2 SVGAGI (reference sequence). CDR3 DNA: TGTGCCAGCAGTTACATTCCGGACAGGGGAGATCAGCCCCAGCATTTT. Amino acid sequence: CASSYIPDRGDQPQHF.

The J gene is TRBJ2-3, the V gene TRBV27; D is perhaps TRBD2 (6 bases). V was clipped by 6 bases and J by 0 bases, with 13 bases between them. The CDR3 consists of 15 residues. Germline loops: CDR1 MNHEY, CDR2 SMNVEV (reference sequence). The CDR3, as DNA: TGTGCCAGCAGGGGGGGAGCGGGTAGCACAGATACGCAGTATTTT. This sequence encodes CASRGGAGSTDTQYF.

This clone was seen more than once but under ten times. In nucleotides, the CDR3 is TGTGCCAGCAGTCCTATTAGCGGGGGGTTCAATGAGCAGTTCTTC. Translated, it gives CASSPISGGFNEQFF. The chain has TRBV6-5 and TRBJ2-1; 10 nucleotides align to TRBD2. Germline lookup yields CDR1 MNHEY and CDR2 SVGAGI. The ends lost 5 bases at V and 6 bases at J; junction bases unmatched: 7. The CDR3 consists of 15 residues.

The rearrangement joins TRBV6-5 to TRBJ2-7; 9 nucleotides agree with TRBD1. Looked up from germline, CDR1 is MNHEY and CDR2 is SVGAGI. This CDR3 comprises 15 residues. V lost 5 bases, J lost 6 bases, and 11 bases stayed unmatched. The CDR3 sequence: CASSRHRGRTGEQYF. The CDR3 DNA reads TGTGCCAGCAGTCGACACAGGGGGCGAACAGGCGAGCAGTACTTC.

This clone was counted only a few times. The V call is TRBV29-1, the J call TRBJ1-3; a possible D gene is TRBD1 (5 bases). This CDR3 has 17 amino acids. Germline V gene lookup returns CDR1 SQVTM and CDR2 ANQGSEA. Trimming cost V 7 bases and J 0 bases, with 22 bases left between them. Here the CDR3 DNA reads TGCAGCGCCCGCGCGTCCCAGGGTTCAAACTCTGGAAACACCATATATTTT. Translating it yields CSARASQGSNSGNTIYF.

In its sample, this clone was seen once. The rearrangement joins TRBV7-9 to TRBJ1-1; D is unclear. The CDR3 loop spans 11 amino acids. V lost 4 bases and J 8 bases, leaving 8 bases between the germline ends. Germline CDR1 is SEHNR and CDR2 is FQNEAQ (reference sequence). The CDR3 nucleotides are TGTGCCAGCAGCTACGGGTCGGAAGCTTTCTTT. Translating gives CASSYGSEAFF.

The chain has TRBV6-5 and TRBJ1-5; TRBD1 is a possible D gene (5 bases). The CDR3 length is 15 residues. Trimming stripped 8 bases from V and 7 bases from J, with 21 bases between. Germline V gene sequence: CDR1 MNHEY, CDR2 SVGAGI. The CDR3 nucleotides are TGTGCCAGCGGGTTAGTAGGGGCACTCGGGCAGCCCCAGCATTTT. Translated: CASGLVGALGQPQHF.

This clone was observed at least ten times. V and J are TRBV2 and TRBJ2-1, with no clear D. Deletions cut 8 bases from V and 7 bases from J, with 15 bases between. Germline CDR1 reads SNHLY; CDR2 reads FYNNEI. The CDR3 is made up of 13 amino acids. The CDR3 DNA reads as TGTGCCAGCCTATTTTCTGCGTCAAATGAGCAGTTCTTC. Encoded protein: CASLFSASNEQFF.

This chain connects TRBV6-5 to TRBJ2-7, with TRBD2 as a possible D gene (5 bases). V was clipped by 10 bases and J by 0 bases, with 16 bases between them. The CDR3 covers 14 residues. Germline V gene data show CDR1 as MNHEY and CDR2 as SVGAGI. Here the CDR3 DNA reads TGTGCCACCACGGACTTGTCGAGCTCCTACGAGCAGTACTTC. Residues: CATTDLSSSYEQYF.

The chain links TRBV20-1 to TRBJ2-5; no reliable D call. The germline V gene has CDR1 DFQATT and CDR2 SNEGSKA (reference sequence). Trimming took off 3 bases at V and 0 bases at J, with 8 bases between the two ends. The CDR3 consists of 13 residues. CDR3 nucleotide sequence: TGCAGTGCTAGTACCACTTACCAAGAGACCCAGTACTTC. This codes for CSASTTYQETQYF.

CDR3 sequence (DNA): TGTGCCAGCAAGACAAGGGGGTTGGACACCGGGGAGCTGTTTTTT. This translates into CASKTRGLDTGELFF. The chain links TRBV6-6 to TRBJ2-2; D may be TRBD1 (6 bases). From germline, CDR1 is MNHNY and CDR2 SVGAGI (reference sequence). The CDR3 covers 15 residues. V was clipped by 7 bases and J by 3 bases, with 15 bases between them.

The chain recombines TRBV5-4 with TRBJ2-3, with TRBD2 matching 11 bases. The ends lost 2 bases at V and 5 bases at J; junction bases unmatched: 4. The CDR3 totals 15 residues. Germline assignment: CDR1 SGHNT and CDR2 YYREEE (reference sequence). The DNA of the CDR3 is TGTGCCAGCAGCTTTAGCGGGGGGGCGGGAGATACGCAGTATTTT. Protein product: CASSFSGGAGDTQYF.

The chain has TRBV19 and TRBJ2-1; the match to TRBD2 covers 9 bases. V dropped 3 bases and J dropped 6; count of bases not matched to a gene: 6. Germline CDR1 reads LNHDA; CDR2 reads SQIVND (reference sequence). The length of the CDR3 is 15 residues. For the CDR3, the DNA is TGTGCCAGTAGTATTCAAGTTAGCGGGAGCAATGAGCAGTTCTTC. Protein: CASSIQVSGSNEQFF.

J is TRBJ2-5 and V is TRBV5-1, with 7 positions matching TRBD1. Germline lookup yields CDR1 SGHRS and CDR2 YFSETQ. The CDR3 length is 16 residues. V lost 4 bases to trimming and J lost 5 bases; unmatched junction nucleotides: 14. DNA of the CDR3: TGCGCCAGCAGCCCCTTCGGGACAGAAGGGATTGAGACCCAGTACTTC. Protein product: CASSPFGTEGIETQYF.

In its sample, this clone was seen once. This chain joins TRBV6-5 and TRBJ1-6; 7 bases fit TRBD1. Germline V CDR1 and CDR2: MNHEY, SVGAGI. The CDR3 runs 15 residues. After removal of 8 bases from V and 5 bases from J, the junction contained 9 bases not matched to a gene. DNA of the CDR3: TGTGCCAGCGGACTTTCCGGGACAGATAATTCACCCCTCCACTTT. Its translation: CASGLSGTDNSPLHF.

The chain joins TRBV30 to TRBJ2-1, with 10 bases identical to TRBD2. Germline V CDR1 and CDR2: GTSNPN, SVGIG (reference sequence). CDR3 size: 19 residues. Trimming cost V 0 bases and J 4 bases; bases outside gene matches: 15. The CDR3, as DNA: TGTGCCTGGAGTGTAGCGAGCGGGAGGGCCCGCTTGGGGTACAATGAGCAGTTCTTC. It translates to CAWSVASGRARLGYNEQFF.

The chain has TRBV5-1 and TRBJ2-1; D ambiguous. Germline lookup yields CDR1 SGHRS and CDR2 YFSETQ. The V end lost 4 bases, the J end lost 4 bases, and 6 bases lay between the germline ends. This CDR3 comprises 12 residues. The CDR3 nucleotides read TGCGCCAGCAGCGCGGAGTACAATGAGCAGTTCTTC. Residues: CASSAEYNEQFF.

The chain carries TRBV28 and TRBJ1-6; tentative D call: TRBD1 (6 bases). Germline V gene data show CDR1 as MDHEN and CDR2 as SYDVKM. Trimming pared 6 bases from V and 7 bases from J, leaving 13 bases between. This CDR3 has 14 amino acids. CDR3 sequence (DNA): TGTGCCAGCAGACTACAGGGTTCCAATTCACCCCTCCACTTT. Translated, it gives CASRLQGSNSPLHF.